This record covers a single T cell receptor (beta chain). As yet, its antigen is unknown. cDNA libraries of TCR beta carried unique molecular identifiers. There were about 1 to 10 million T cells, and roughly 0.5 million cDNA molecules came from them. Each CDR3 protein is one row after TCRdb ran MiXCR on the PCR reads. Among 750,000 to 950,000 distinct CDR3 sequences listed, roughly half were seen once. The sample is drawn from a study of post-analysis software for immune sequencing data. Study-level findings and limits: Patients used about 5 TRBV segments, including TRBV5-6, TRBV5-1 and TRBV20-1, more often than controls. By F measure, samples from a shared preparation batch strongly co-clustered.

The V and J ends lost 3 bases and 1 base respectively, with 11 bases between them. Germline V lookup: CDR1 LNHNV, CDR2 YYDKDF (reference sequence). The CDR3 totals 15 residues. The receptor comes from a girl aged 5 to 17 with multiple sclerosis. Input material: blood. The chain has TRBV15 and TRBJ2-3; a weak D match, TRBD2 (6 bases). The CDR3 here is CATSREGSGTDTQYF. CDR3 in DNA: TGTGCCACCAGCAGGGAGGGGTCGGGCACAGATACGCAGTATTTT. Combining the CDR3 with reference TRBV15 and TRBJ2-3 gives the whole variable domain DAMVIQNPRYQVTQFGKPVTLSCSQTLNHNVMYWYQQKSSQAPKLLFHYYDKDFNNEADTPDNFQSRRPNTSFCFLDIRSPGLGDTAMYLCATSREGSGTDTQYFGPGTRLTVL.